This is a list of T cell receptor beta chains from one sample in a study of T cell responses to AZD1222 COVID-19 vaccine. Clones were read by immunoSEQ multiplex PCR, and TCRdb kept only the in-frame ones, dropping some. Found here are just under 55,000 clones, around 89% of them singletons; the top ten hold around 2%. The specimen was peripheral blood, collected on day 0 of AZD1222 vaccination. These receptors all stem from an adult in good health. The CDR3 runs from the conserved cysteine through the conserved F or W.

CDR3 protein: CASSLALLAGGLGETQYF
J gene: TRBJ2-5
V gene: TRBV7-9

CDR3 protein: CASSLAQISTDTQYF
J gene: TRBJ2-3
V gene: TRBV27

CDR3 protein: CASSFVYRGRDTQYF
J gene: TRBJ2-3
V gene: TRBV28

CDR3 protein: CASSMDSEKLFF
J gene: TRBJ1-4
V gene: TRBV5-1

CDR3 protein: CASSPTGNYGYTF
J gene: TRBJ1-2
V gene: TRBV7-8

CDR3 protein: CAISDTEATNEKLFF
J gene: TRBJ1-4
V gene: TRBV10-3

CDR3 protein: CASSTLQINTEAFF
J gene: TRBJ1-1
V gene: TRBV9

CDR3 protein: CASTRTGFNQPQHF
J gene: TRBJ1-5
V gene: TRBV19

CDR3 protein: CASSLPVGQVAGYTF
J gene: TRBJ1-2
V gene: TRBV5-4

CDR3 protein: CAIRGTGSGEKLFF
J gene: TRBJ1-4
V gene: TRBV10-3

CDR3 protein: CASSLGTSGRANEQFF
J gene: TRBJ2-1
V gene: TRBV5-1

CDR3 protein: CASSYAGSGQPQHF
J gene: TRBJ1-5
V gene: TRBV6-2/TRBV6-3

CDR3 protein: CASKKREGHGVLREQYF
J gene: TRBJ2-7
V gene: TRBV27

CDR3 protein: CASSYSGTSGSHEQYF
J gene: TRBJ2-7
V gene: TRBV6-5

CDR3 protein: CASSTGGIQYF
J gene: TRBJ2-4
V gene: TRBV7-2

CDR3 protein: CSARTGKPQYF
J gene: TRBJ2-7
V gene: TRBV20-1

CDR3 protein: CASSQRQGHGKLFF
J gene: TRBJ1-4
V gene: TRBV5-1

CDR3 protein: CASSPDWSSYNEQFF
J gene: TRBJ2-1
V gene: TRBV18

CDR3 protein: CASSLYQAGEETQYF
J gene: TRBJ2-5
V gene: TRBV27

CDR3 protein: CASSKGQGNYGYTF
J gene: TRBJ1-2
V gene: TRBV28

CDR3 protein: CASSQLGGETQYF
J gene: TRBJ2-5
V gene: TRBV3-1/TRBV3-2

CDR3 protein: CASSLLAPYEQYF
J gene: TRBJ2-7
V gene: TRBV28

CDR3 protein: CAISRTGPSYGYTF
J gene: TRBJ1-2
V gene: TRBV10-3

CDR3 protein: CSARELQGTEAFF
J gene: TRBJ1-1
V gene: TRBV29-1

CDR3 protein: CASSLLRDTIYF
J gene: TRBJ1-3
V gene: TRBV11-2

CDR3 protein: CASSLGDRATGELFF
J gene: TRBJ2-2
V gene: TRBV5-6

CDR3 protein: CASSLGAGLYYEQYF
J gene: TRBJ2-7
V gene: TRBV7-7

CDR3 protein: CASSEGGTAIVQFF
J gene: TRBJ2-1
V gene: TRBV6-1

CDR3 protein: CASSPGAGAAKKYEQYF
J gene: TRBJ2-7
V gene: TRBV18

CDR3 protein: CASSHQGGQFF
J gene: TRBJ2-1
V gene: TRBV7-8

CDR3 protein: CASSDQGTSSYGYTF
J gene: TRBJ1-2
V gene: TRBV5-1

CDR3 protein: CASSHLAVAVSDTQYF
J gene: TRBJ2-3
V gene: TRBV14

CDR3 protein: CASSLGLSTDTQYF
J gene: TRBJ2-3
V gene: TRBV7-9

CDR3 protein: CASRSMGPGMRKLFF
J gene: TRBJ1-4
V gene: TRBV19

CDR3 protein: CASSRGTRVLRNEQFF
J gene: TRBJ2-1
V gene: TRBV28

CDR3 protein: CSAELPPVNTEAFF
J gene: TRBJ1-1
V gene: TRBV29-1

CDR3 protein: CASSLQDRAEQFF
J gene: TRBJ2-1
V gene: TRBV5-1

CDR3 protein: CASSLGTSGNEQFF
J gene: TRBJ2-1
V gene: TRBV5-1

CDR3 protein: CAISGRARKRAMGEQFF
J gene: TRBJ2-1
V gene: TRBV10-3

CDR3 protein: CASHRGGSVYEQYF
J gene: TRBJ2-7
V gene: TRBV10-3

CDR3 protein: CASSLGSTGALETQYF
J gene: TRBJ2-5
V gene: TRBV7-7

CDR3 protein: CASSPTGDSPLHF
J gene: TRBJ1-6
V gene: TRBV12-3/TRBV12-4

CDR3 protein: CASSLVGQNRELFF
J gene: TRBJ2-2
V gene: TRBV28

CDR3 protein: CASSESAAEAYNEQFF
J gene: TRBJ2-1
V gene: TRBV10-1

CDR3 protein: CASSLGGGDQPQHF
J gene: TRBJ1-5
V gene: TRBV5-1

CDR3 protein: CARSASRDRSTEAFF
J gene: TRBJ1-1
V gene: TRBV5-3

CDR3 protein: CASSPNPRGQAGELFF
J gene: TRBJ2-2
V gene: TRBV7-2

CDR3 protein: CARSRRQVNSPLHF
J gene: TRBJ1-6
V gene: TRBV5-3

CDR3 protein: CAIRLDSNTDTQYF
J gene: TRBJ2-3
V gene: TRBV10-3

CDR3 protein: CASSLVAGALHEQYF
J gene: TRBJ2-7
V gene: TRBV5-1

CDR3 protein: CASSQDKEYGYTF
J gene: TRBJ1-2
V gene: TRBV18

CDR3 protein: CASSPQGTSGNF
J gene: TRBJ2-7
V gene: TRBV6-5

CDR3 protein: CASSLATRGREETQYF
J gene: TRBJ2-5
V gene: TRBV5-4